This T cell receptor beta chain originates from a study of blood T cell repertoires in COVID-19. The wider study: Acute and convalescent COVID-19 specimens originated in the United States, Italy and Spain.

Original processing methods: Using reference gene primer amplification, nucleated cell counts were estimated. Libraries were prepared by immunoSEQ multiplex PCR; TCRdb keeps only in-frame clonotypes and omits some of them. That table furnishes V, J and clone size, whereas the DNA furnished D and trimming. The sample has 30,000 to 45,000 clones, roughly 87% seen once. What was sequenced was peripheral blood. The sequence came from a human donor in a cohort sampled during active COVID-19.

CDR3 DNA sequence: TGTGCCAGCAGCTTAGCCGGACTAGTTATCTACGAGCAGTACTTC. Encoded protein: CASSLAGLVIYEQYF. The V call is TRBV7-9, the J call TRBJ2-7; 7 positions agree with TRBD2. The germline V gene has CDR1 SEHNR and CDR2 FQNEAQ (reference sequence). The CDR3 runs to 15 residues. Trimming cost V 0 bases and J 3 bases; bases outside gene matches: 5. The full variable domain, completed using reference TRBV7-9 and TRBJ2-7, is DTGVSQNPRHKITKRGQNVTFRCDPISEHNRLYWYRQTLGQGPEFLTYFQNEAQLEKSRLLSDRFSAERPKGSFSTLEIQRTEQGDSAMYLCASSLAGLVIYEQYFGPGTRLTVT.